These T cell receptor beta chains were read from a single sample in a study of blood T cells in healthy people across ages. One entry per CDR3 protein results from TCRdb running MiXCR on the 5' RACE reads. The sample includes roughly 1,700,000 distinct CDR3 sequences, roughly 28% of them seen just once. Sequencing was performed on blood. These receptors came from a woman aged 25 to 39 in good health. The CDR3 runs from the conserved cysteine through the conserved F or W. Each record gives: D gene, J gene, V gene, clone size, CDR3 protein, CDR3 DNA. D genes are given only for firm matches. A row's size may be missing; if present it is once, few, many or a size class.

D: TRBD1
J: TRBJ2-1
V: TRBV20-1
size: many
CDR3: CSARKPGQGYNEQFF
DNA: TGCAGTGCTAGAAAACCGGGACAGGGGTACAATGAGCAGTTCTTC

D: NA
J: TRBJ1-1
V: TRBV5-1
size: few
CDR3: CASKTGSTEAFF
DNA: TGCGCCAGCAAGACGGGTTCCACTGAAGCTTTCTTT

D: TRBD1
J: TRBJ2-7
V: TRBV5-1
size: few
CDR3: CASKDGQGSRYEQYF
DNA: TGCGCCAGCAAAGACGGACAGGGGAGTAGGTACGAGCAGTACTTC

D: NA
J: TRBJ1-5
V: TRBV25-1
size: few
CDR3: CASSGGVNQPQHF
DNA: TGTGCCAGCAGTGGGGGAGTCAATCAGCCCCAGCATTTT

D: NA
J: TRBJ2-7
V: TRBV4-3
size: few
CDR3: CASSQEWTSTYEQYF
DNA: TGCGCCAGCAGCCAAGAATGGACATCGACCTACGAGCAGTACTTC

D: TRBD1
J: TRBJ2-5
V: TRBV5-1
size: NA
CDR3: CASSYGQGQETQYF
DNA: TGCGCCAGCAGCTACGGACAGGGCCAAGAGACCCAGTACTTC

D: NA
J: TRBJ1-1
V: TRBV2
size: NA
CDR3: CASTEDWGEAFF
DNA: TGTGCCAGCACTGAAGACTGGGGTGAAGCTTTCTTT

D: TRBD2
J: TRBJ2-1
V: TRBV5-1
size: few
CDR3: CASSLIAGGGLNEQFF
DNA: TGCGCCAGCAGCCTAATAGCGGGAGGGGGTCTCAATGAGCAGTTCTTC

D: TRBD2
J: TRBJ2-5
V: TRBV10-3
size: few
CDR3: CAIRGTSGGETQYF
DNA: TGTGCCATCAGAGGGACTAGCGGGGGGGAGACCCAGTACTTC

D: TRBD1
J: TRBJ2-7
V: TRBV7-9
size: NA
CDR3: CASSWDRDRAYEQYF
DNA: TGTGCCAGCAGCTGGGACCGGGACAGGGCCTACGAGCAGTACTTC

D: NA
J: TRBJ1-5
V: TRBV7-9
size: NA
CDR3: CASSLDVVGDQPQHF
DNA: TGTGCCAGCAGCTTAGACGTCGTGGGGGATCAGCCCCAGCATTTT

D: TRBD1
J: TRBJ1-3
V: TRBV7-2
size: NA
CDR3: CASSEYSIQGAGNTIYF
DNA: TGTGCCAGCAGCGAGTACTCAATACAGGGGGCTGGAAACACCATATATTTT

D: NA
J: TRBJ2-7
V: TRBV7-3
size: NA
CDR3: CASSISPGLLYEQYF
DNA: TGTGCCAGCAGCATCTCCCCGGGTCTCTTATACGAGCAGTACTTC

D: TRBD2
J: TRBJ2-3
V: TRBV7-3
size: NA
CDR3: CASSTGTSGGGDTQYF
DNA: TGTGCCAGCAGCACCGGGACTAGCGGGGGGGGAGATACGCAGTATTTT

D: NA
J: TRBJ2-7
V: TRBV27
size: NA
CDR3: CASGHGGYEQYF
DNA: TGTGCCAGCGGCCACGGGGGCTACGAGCAGTACTTC

D: TRBD1
J: TRBJ2-3
V: TRBV7-2
size: NA
CDR3: CASKGQGADTQYF
DNA: TGTGCCAGCAAAGGACAGGGTGCAGATACGCAGTATTTT

D: NA
J: TRBJ1-2
V: TRBV20-1
size: NA
CDR3: CSVKGSTYGYTF
DNA: TGCAGTGTGAAGGGGTCTACATATGGCTACACCTTC

D: TRBD1
J: TRBJ1-3
V: TRBV7-6
size: NA
CDR3: CASSSGQGSGNTIYF
DNA: TGTGCCAGCAGCTCGGGACAGGGGTCTGGAAACACCATATATTTT

D: NA
J: TRBJ2-1
V: TRBV7-2
size: few
CDR3: CVSSERTAYNEQFF
DNA: TGTGTCAGCAGCGAGAGGACGGCCTACAATGAGCAGTTCTTC

D: NA
J: TRBJ2-3
V: TRBV14
size: few
CDR3: CASSQWDTQYF
DNA: TGTGCCAGCAGCCAATGGGATACGCAGTATTTT

D: NA
J: TRBJ2-1
V: TRBV5-1
size: NA
CDR3: CASSIQINEQFF
DNA: TGCGCCAGCAGCATACAGATCAATGAGCAGTTCTTC

D: NA
J: TRBJ2-4
V: TRBV7-2
size: many
CDR3: CASSLAPPENIQYF
DNA: TGTGCCAGCAGCTTAGCGCCCCCTGAGAACATTCAGTACTTC

D: NA
J: TRBJ2-3
V: TRBV20-1
size: few
CDR3: CSAREGTADTQYF
DNA: TGCAGTGCTAGAGAGGGAACAGCAGATACGCAGTATTTT

D: TRBD1
J: TRBJ2-6
V: TRBV10-3
size: many
CDR3: CAISPGTDSSGANVLTF
DNA: TGTGCCATCAGCCCCGGGACAGACAGCTCTGGGGCCAACGTCCTGACTTTC

D: TRBD1
J: TRBJ2-2
V: TRBV12-3/TRBV12-4
size: NA
CDR3: CASRTGTGGNTGELFF
DNA: TGTGCCAGCAGGACCGGGACAGGGGGCAACACCGGGGAGCTGTTTTTT

D: NA
J: TRBJ2-4
V: TRBV20-1
size: few
CDR3: CSARDSREGANIQYF
DNA: TGCAGTGCTAGAGATTCACGGGAGGGGGCAAACATTCAGTACTTC

D: NA
J: TRBJ1-5
V: TRBV30
size: NA
CDR3: CAWSRRANQPQHF
DNA: TGTGCCTGGAGTCGTAGGGCTAATCAGCCCCAGCATTTT

D: NA
J: TRBJ1-5
V: TRBV6-5
size: many
CDR3: CASRPAGNQPQHF
DNA: TGTGCCAGCAGACCCGCAGGGAATCAGCCCCAGCATTTT

D: NA
J: TRBJ2-7
V: TRBV12-3/TRBV12-4
size: NA
CDR3: CASSFRSGRDSYEQYF
DNA: TGTGCCAGCAGTTTTAGGTCTGGGCGGGATTCCTACGAGCAGTACTTC

D: NA
J: TRBJ1-2
V: TRBV28
size: few
CDR3: CASSPAPGEGGYTF
DNA: TGTGCCAGCAGTCCCGCCCCAGGGGAGGGTGGCTACACCTTC

D: TRBD2
J: TRBJ2-1
V: TRBV5-1
size: few
CDR3: CASSLAPSGKRNEQFF
DNA: TGCGCCAGCAGCTTGGCTCCCAGCGGGAAAAGGAATGAGCAGTTCTTC

D: NA
J: TRBJ2-1
V: TRBV20-1
size: many
CDR3: CSAPRYNEQFF
DNA: TGCAGTGCTCCGAGATACAATGAGCAGTTCTTC

D: TRBD2
J: TRBJ2-1
V: TRBV7-2
size: few
CDR3: CASSLWASGTNEQFF
DNA: TGTGCCAGCAGCTTGTGGGCTAGCGGGACAAATGAGCAGTTCTTC

D: NA
J: TRBJ1-2
V: TRBV12-3/TRBV12-4
size: few
CDR3: CASSSSFVNYGYTF
DNA: TGTGCCAGCAGTAGCTCGTTTGTTAACTATGGCTACACCTTC

D: NA
J: TRBJ2-1
V: TRBV14
size: few
CDR3: CASSQPGLLNEQFF
DNA: TGTGCCAGCAGCCAACCGGGACTCCTCAATGAGCAGTTCTTC

D: TRBD2
J: TRBJ2-1
V: TRBV29-1
size: many
CDR3: CSVEGDVGGDNEQFF
DNA: TGCAGCGTTGAAGGCGATGTGGGGGGGGACAATGAGCAGTTCTTC

D: TRBD1
J: TRBJ2-7
V: TRBV4-1
size: NA
CDR3: CASSVAGTGGPYEQYF
DNA: TGCGCCAGCAGCGTCGCCGGGACAGGGGGACCCTACGAGCAGTACTTC

D: NA
J: TRBJ2-3
V: TRBV5-6
size: NA
CDR3: CASSGRGGQRVWAQYF
DNA: TGTGCCAGCAGCGGTCGCGGGGGACAGAGGGTATGGGCGCAGTATTTT

D: TRBD2
J: TRBJ2-5
V: TRBV5-1
size: many
CDR3: CASSSGLAGGTRQETQYF
DNA: TGCGCCAGCAGCTCGGGACTAGCGGGAGGAACGCGCCAAGAGACCCAGTACTTC